This T cell receptor beta chain was documented in a study of cytomegalovirus exposure and HLA in healthy donors. Study-wide results and caveats: An analysis that was carried out later associated 16,951 TCR beta sequences with HLA alleles at 0.05 false discovery rate.

This clone was seen a single time. Its antigen is not known. V was clipped by 5 bases and J by 3 bases; unmatched bases: 5. CDR3 length: 14 residues. Germline V gene data show CDR1 as SGHRS and CDR2 as YFSETQ. PCR used 60 Vbeta primers and 13 Jbeta primers. In the authors' methods: Counted up in a later analysis, unique TCR beta chains came to approximately 83 million, with 9.5 million to 13 million shared. Clones were read by immunoSEQ multiplex PCR, and TCRdb kept only the in-frame ones, dropping some. That table supplies the V and J calls and clone size; D and trimming were determined from the DNA. The sample lists some 150,000 clones; roughly 80% were seen once.

This TCR derives from a woman aged 40-49 years in good health and CMV-seropositive. The gene calls are TRBV5-1 and TRBJ2-7, with 10 bases identical to TRBD2. Material for sequencing was PBMCs. The chain's CDR3 is CASSSAGGLYEQYF. The CDR3 DNA is TGCGCCAGCAGTTCAGCGGGGGGGCTCTACGAGCAGTACTTC.